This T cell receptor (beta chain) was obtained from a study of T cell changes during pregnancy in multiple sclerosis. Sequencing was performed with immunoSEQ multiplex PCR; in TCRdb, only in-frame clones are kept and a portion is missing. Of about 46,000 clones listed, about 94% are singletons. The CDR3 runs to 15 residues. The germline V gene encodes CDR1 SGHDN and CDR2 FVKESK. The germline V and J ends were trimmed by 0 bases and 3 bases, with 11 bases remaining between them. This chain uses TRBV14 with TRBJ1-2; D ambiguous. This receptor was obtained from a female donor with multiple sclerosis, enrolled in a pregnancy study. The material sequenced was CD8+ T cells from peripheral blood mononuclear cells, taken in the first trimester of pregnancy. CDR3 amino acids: CASSQDLGFDYGYTF. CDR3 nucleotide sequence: TGTGCCAGCAGCCAAGATCTGGGCTTCGACTATGGCTACACCTTC.